The clone carrying this TCR beta chain was observed a few times. The data were taken from a study of T cells after yellow fever vaccination. Each CDR3 protein gets one entry after TCRdb re-called the 5' RACE reads with MiXCR. The table lists about 370,000 distinct CDR3 sequences, approximately 10% of them singletons. Germline loops: CDR1 SEHNR, CDR2 FQNEAQ (reference sequence). Trimming pared 5 bases from V and 0 bases from J, leaving 15 bases between. The CDR3 runs 16 residues. The sample consisted of PBMCs, taken on the day of the first yellow fever vaccination. V usage is TRBV7-9 and J usage is TRBJ2-3; D remains unclear. This TCR was sampled from a man between 18 and 35 years old who received the YFV17D yellow fever vaccine. CDR3 DNA: TGTGCCAGCAGCCACCGATCGAGAGGTAGCACAGATACGCAGTATTTT. Protein sequence: CASSHRSRGSTDTQYF.